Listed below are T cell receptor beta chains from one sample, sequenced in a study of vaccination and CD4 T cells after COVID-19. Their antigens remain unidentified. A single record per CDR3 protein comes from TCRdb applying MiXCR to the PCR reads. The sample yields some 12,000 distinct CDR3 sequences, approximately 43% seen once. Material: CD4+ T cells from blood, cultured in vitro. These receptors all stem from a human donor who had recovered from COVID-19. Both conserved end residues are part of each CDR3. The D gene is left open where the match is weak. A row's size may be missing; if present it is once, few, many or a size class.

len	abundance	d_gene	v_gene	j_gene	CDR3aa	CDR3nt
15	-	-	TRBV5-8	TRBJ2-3	CASSPGWGSTDTQYF	TGTGCCAGCAGCCCGGGTTGGGGGTCGACAGATACGCAGTATTTT
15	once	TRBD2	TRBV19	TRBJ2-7	CASSIESGTRGEQYF	TGTGCCAGTAGTATCGAGAGCGGGACCCGGGGCGAGCAGTACTTC
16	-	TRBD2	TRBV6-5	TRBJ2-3	CASSYRAGTSTDTQYF	TGTGCCAGCAGTTACAGAGCGGGGACTAGCACAGATACGCAGTATTTT
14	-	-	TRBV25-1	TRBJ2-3	CASSGGSGTDTQYF	TGTGCCAGCAGTGGGGGTTCAGGAACAGATACGCAGTATTTT
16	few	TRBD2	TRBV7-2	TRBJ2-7	CASSLAGTSGSYEQYF	TGTGCCAGCAGCTTAGCCGGGACTAGCGGGAGCTACGAGCAGTACTTC
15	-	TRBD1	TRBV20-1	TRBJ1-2	CSARAQGQGGVGYTF	TGCAGTGCTAGAGCCCAGGGACAGGGTGGCGTTGGCTACACCTTC
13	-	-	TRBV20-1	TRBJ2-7	CSARDGPGDWQYF	TGCAGTGCTAGAGACGGACCGGGTGATTGGCAGTACTTC
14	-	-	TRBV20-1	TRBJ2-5	CSASADSSQETQYF	TGCAGTGCTAGCGCTGACAGTTCACAAGAGACCCAGTACTTC
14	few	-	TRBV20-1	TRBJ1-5	CSASWRRGNQPQHF	TGCAGTGCCAGTTGGAGGAGGGGCAATCAGCCCCAGCATTTT
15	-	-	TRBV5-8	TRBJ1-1	CASTAGVVENTEAFF	TGTGCCAGCACGGCGGGAGTAGTGGAGAACACTGAAGCTTTCTTT
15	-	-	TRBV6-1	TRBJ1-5	CALSPWTVSNQSQHF	TGTGCCCTATCCCCATGGACAGTTAGCAATCAGTCCCAGCATTTT
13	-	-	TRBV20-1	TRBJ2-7	CSARDPGSYEQYF	TGCAGTGCTAGAGATCCCGGTTCCTACGAGCAGTACTTC
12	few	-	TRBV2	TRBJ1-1	CASSEVSDRAFF	TGTGCCAGCAGTGAAGTGAGTGATAGGGCTTTCTTT
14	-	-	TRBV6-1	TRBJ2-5	CASSEGTAQETQYF	TGTGCCAGCAGTGAAGGGACAGCTCAAGAGACCCAGTACTTC
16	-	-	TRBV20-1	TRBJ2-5	CSARDPTGAPEETQYF	TGCAGTGCTAGAGATCCTACAGGAGCCCCCGAAGAGACCCAGTACTTC
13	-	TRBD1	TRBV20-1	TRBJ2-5	CSAIQGGGETQYF	TGCAGTGCTATACAGGGGGGCGGGGAGACCCAGTACTTC
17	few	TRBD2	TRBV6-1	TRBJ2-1	CASSESGLLFSYNEQFF	TGTGCCAGCAGTGAGTCGGGACTACTTTTTTCCTACAATGAGCAGTTCTTC
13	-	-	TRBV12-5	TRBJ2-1	CASGRTGSLEQFF	TGTGCTAGTGGTAGAACAGGATCTCTTGAGCAGTTCTTC
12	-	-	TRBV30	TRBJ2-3	CAVGGTTDTQYF	TGTGCCGTGGGCGGGACCACAGATACGCAGTATTTT
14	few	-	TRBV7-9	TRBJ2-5	CASSYTMKGETQYF	TGTGCCAGCAGCTACACGATGAAAGGGGAGACCCAGTACTTC
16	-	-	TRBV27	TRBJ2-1	CASSSRGGGSYNEQFF	TGTGCCAGCAGTTCCCGGGGAGGGGGCTCCTACAATGAGCAGTTCTTC
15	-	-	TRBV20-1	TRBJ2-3	CSAGAASGHTDTQYF	TGCAGTGCTGGAGCCGCTTCTGGACACACAGATACGCAGTATTTT
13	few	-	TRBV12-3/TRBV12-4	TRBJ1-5	CASSTGHNQPQHF	TGTGCCAGCAGCACGGGACACAATCAGCCCCAGCATTTT
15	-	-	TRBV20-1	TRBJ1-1	CSASGARTANTEAFF	TGCAGTGCTAGCGGGGCTCGGACAGCCAACACTGAAGCTTTCTTT
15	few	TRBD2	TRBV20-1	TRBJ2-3	CSTKNPSGSTDTQYF	TGCAGTACAAAAAACCCTAGCGGTAGCACAGATACGCAGTATTTT
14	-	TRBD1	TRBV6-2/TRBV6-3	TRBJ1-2	CASRQGGRGPGYTF	TGTGCCAGCAGACAAGGGGGCAGGGGTCCTGGCTACACCTTC
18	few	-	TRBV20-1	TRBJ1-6	CSARDHQPGSSYNSPLHF	TGCAGTGCTAGAGACCATCAACCAGGGAGCTCCTATAATTCACCCCTCCACTTT
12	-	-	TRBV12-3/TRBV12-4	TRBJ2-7	CASSAQVYEQYF	TGTGCCAGCAGTGCCCAGGTGTACGAGCAGTACTTC
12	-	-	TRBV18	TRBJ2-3	CASSLTTDTQYF	TGTGCCAGCTCACTCACCACAGATACGCAGTATTTT
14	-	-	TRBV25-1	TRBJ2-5	CASSAWGPQETQYF	TGTGCCAGCAGCGCTTGGGGCCCCCAAGAGACCCAGTACTTC
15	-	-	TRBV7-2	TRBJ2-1	CASSLSGSSYNEQFF	TGTGCCAGCAGCTTATCCGGGAGCTCCTACAATGAGCAGTTCTTC
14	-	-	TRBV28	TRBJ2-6	CASSSSSGANVLTF	TGTGCCAGCAGTTCCAGCTCTGGGGCCAACGTCCTGACTTTC
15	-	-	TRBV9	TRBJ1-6	CASSAMKETSSPLHF	TGTGCCAGCAGCGCCATGAAAGAAACCAGTTCACCCCTCCACTTT
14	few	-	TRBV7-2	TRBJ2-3	CASSLMAAGDTQYF	TGTGCCAGCAGCTTGATGGCAGCCGGGGATACGCAGTATTTT
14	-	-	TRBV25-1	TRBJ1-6	CASSEGGYNSPLHF	TGTGCCAGCAGTGAAGGGGGCTATAATTCACCCCTCCACTTT
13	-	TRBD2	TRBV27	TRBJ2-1	CASSLPGTSKAFF	TGTGCCAGCAGTTTACCGGGGACTAGCAAGGCGTTCTTC
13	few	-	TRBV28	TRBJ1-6	CASRLGGISPLHF	TGTGCCAGCAGGCTCGGGGGGATTTCACCCCTCCACTTT
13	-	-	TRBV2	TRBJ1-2	CASLNGPGRGYTF	TGTGCCAGCCTCAATGGGCCGGGACGAGGCTACACCTTC
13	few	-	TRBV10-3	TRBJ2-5	CAISETSVETQYF	TGTGCCATCAGTGAGACTAGTGTGGAGACCCAGTACTTC
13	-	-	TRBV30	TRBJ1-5	CAWSGQRNQPQHF	TGTGCCTGGAGTGGGCAGCGCAATCAGCCCCAGCATTTT
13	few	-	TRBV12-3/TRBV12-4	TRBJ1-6	CASSLYLGSPLHF	TGTGCCAGCTCGCTATACCTTGGTTCACCCCTCCACTTT
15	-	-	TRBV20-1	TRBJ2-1	CSAIPDWSSYNEQFF	TGCAGTGCTATTCCGGACTGGAGCTCCTACAATGAGCAGTTCTTC
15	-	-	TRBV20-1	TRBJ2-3	CSARDWARSTDTQYF	TGCAGTGCTAGAGATTGGGCCAGAAGCACAGATACGCAGTATTTT
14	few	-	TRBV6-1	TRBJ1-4	CASRAEATNEKLFF	TGTGCCAGCAGAGCCGAGGCAACTAATGAAAAACTGTTTTTT
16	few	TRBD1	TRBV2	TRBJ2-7	CASSEADPRQGDEQYF	TGTGCCAGCAGTGAAGCGGATCCGAGGCAGGGGGACGAGCAGTACTTC
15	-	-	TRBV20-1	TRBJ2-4	CSARDLLVAKNIQYF	TGCAGTGCTAGAGACCTCCTGGTAGCCAAAAACATTCAGTACTTC
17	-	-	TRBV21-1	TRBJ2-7	CASSNKSRLGQTNEQYF	TGTGCCAGCAGCAATAAAAGTCGTTTGGGACAGACAAACGAGCAGTACTTC
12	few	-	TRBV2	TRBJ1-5	CASSVERQPQHF	TGTGCCAGCAGTGTAGAACGTCAGCCCCAGCATTTT
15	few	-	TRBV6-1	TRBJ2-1	CAILRGWGSYNEQFF	TGTGCCATCCTAAGGGGTTGGGGCTCCTACAATGAGCAGTTCTTC
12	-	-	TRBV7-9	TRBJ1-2	CASSPPIGGYTF	TGTGCCAGCAGCCCCCCGATCGGGGGCTACACCTTC